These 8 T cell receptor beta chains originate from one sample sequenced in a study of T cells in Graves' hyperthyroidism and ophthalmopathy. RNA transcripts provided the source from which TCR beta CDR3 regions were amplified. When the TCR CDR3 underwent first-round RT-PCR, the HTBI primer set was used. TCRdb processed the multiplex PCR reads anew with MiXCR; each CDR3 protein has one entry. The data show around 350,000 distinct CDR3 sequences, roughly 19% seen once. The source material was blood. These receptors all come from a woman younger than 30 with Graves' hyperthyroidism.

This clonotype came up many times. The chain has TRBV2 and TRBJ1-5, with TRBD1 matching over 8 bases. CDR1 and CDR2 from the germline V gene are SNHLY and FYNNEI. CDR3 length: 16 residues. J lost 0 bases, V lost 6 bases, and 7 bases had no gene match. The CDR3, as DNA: TGTGCCAGCAGGAGGGACAGGAGTTATAGCAATCAGCCCCAGCATTTT. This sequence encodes CASRRDRSYSNQPQHF.

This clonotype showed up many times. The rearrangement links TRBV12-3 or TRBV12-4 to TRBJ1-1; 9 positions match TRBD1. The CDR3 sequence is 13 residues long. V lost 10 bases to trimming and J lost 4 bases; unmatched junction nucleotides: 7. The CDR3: CANGQGFATEAFF. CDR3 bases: TGTGCCAACGGACAGGGGTTCGCCACTGAAGCTTTCTTT.

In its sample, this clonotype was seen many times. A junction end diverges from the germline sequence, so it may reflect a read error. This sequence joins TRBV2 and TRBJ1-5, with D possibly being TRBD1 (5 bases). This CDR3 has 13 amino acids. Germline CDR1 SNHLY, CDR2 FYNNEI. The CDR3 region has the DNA TGTGCCAGCAGTGGAGTAGGGGATCAGTCCCAGCATTTT. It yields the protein CASSGVGDQSQHF.

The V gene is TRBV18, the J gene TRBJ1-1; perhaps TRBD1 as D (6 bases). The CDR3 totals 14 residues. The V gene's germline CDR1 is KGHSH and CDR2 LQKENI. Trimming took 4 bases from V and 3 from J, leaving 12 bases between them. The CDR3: CASSQGGGHTEAFF. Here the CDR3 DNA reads TGTGCCAGCTCACAGGGGGGGGGCCACACTGAAGCTTTCTTT.

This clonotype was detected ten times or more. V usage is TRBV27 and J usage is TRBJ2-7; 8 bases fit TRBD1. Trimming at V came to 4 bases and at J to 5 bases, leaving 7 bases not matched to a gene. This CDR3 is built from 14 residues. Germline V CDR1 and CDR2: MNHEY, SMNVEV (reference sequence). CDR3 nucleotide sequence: TGTGCCAGCAGTTATCGAAACAGGGGGAACGAGCAGTACTTC. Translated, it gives CASSYRNRGNEQYF.

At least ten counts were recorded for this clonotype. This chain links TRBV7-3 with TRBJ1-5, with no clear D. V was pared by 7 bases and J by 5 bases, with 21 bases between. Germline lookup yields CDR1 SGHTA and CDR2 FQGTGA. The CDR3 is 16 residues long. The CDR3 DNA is TGTGCCAGCAACGGAATTTGGGCCGTTACTTATCAGCCCCAGCATTTT. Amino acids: CASNGIWAVTYQPQHF. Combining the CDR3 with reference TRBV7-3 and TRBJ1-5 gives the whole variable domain GAGVSQTPSNKVTEKGKYVELRCDPISGHTALYWYRQSLGQGPEFLIYFQGTGAADDSGLPNDRFFAVRPEGSVSTLKIQRTERGDSAVYLCASNGIWAVTYQPQHFGDGTRLSIL.

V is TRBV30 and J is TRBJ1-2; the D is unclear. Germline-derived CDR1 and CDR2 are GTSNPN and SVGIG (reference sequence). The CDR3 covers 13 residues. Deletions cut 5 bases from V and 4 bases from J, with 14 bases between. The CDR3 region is CAWDLGRSYGYTF. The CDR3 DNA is TGTGCCTGGGACCTTGGACGGAGCTATGGCTACACCTTC.

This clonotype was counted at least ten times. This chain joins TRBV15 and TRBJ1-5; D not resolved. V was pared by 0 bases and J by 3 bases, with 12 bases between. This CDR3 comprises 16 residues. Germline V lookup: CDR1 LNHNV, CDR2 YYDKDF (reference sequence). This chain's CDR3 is CATSREDRGDNQPQHF. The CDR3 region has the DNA TGTGCCACCAGCAGAGAGGATCGGGGAGACAATCAGCCCCAGCATTTT.